Listed below are T cell receptor beta chains from one sample, sequenced in a study of blood T cell repertoires in COVID-19. Assay: immunoSEQ multiplex PCR; the TCRdb copy retains only in-frame clones and omits some. Among 140,000 or so clones, approximately 86% were seen once, and the ten largest hold over 0.85%. Sequencing was carried out using peripheral blood. The receptors were gathered from a woman aged 45-65 years with acute or convalescent COVID-19. CDR3s include the opening cysteine and the closing phenylalanine or tryptophan. D genes are given only for firm matches. Clone size, where shown, is once, few, many, or a class for clones that have expanded.

j_gene | d_gene | len | abundance | v_gene | CDR3nt | CDR3aa
TRBJ2-3 | TRBD1 | 16 | once | TRBV19 | TGTGCCAGTAGTATAATGAGAGACAGGGGCACAGATACGCAGTATTTT | CASSIMRDRGTDTQYF
TRBJ2-5 | . | 14 | . | TRBV7-3 | TGTGCCAGCAGCCCAATTGCGGCGGGAGAGACCCAGTACTTC | CASSPIAAGETQYF
TRBJ2-7 | TRBD1 | 15 | . | TRBV7-9 | TGTGCCAGCAGCTTAGGCTTCGACAGGGGTTACGAGCAGTACTTC | CASSLGFDRGYEQYF
TRBJ1-2 | TRBD1 | 15 | . | TRBV7-9 | TGTGCCAGCAGCTTAACGGACAGGGGTGCCTATGGCTACACCTTC | CASSLTDRGAYGYTF
TRBJ2-3 | . | 14 | . | TRBV10-1 | TGCGCCAGCAGTGATGCCCCGCGCAAAGATACGCAGTATTTT | CASSDAPRKDTQYF
TRBJ2-5 | . | 16 | . | TRBV5-1 | TGCGCCAGCAGCTTGGCTTCTACCAGGGTGCGAGAGACCCAGTACTTC | CASSLASTRVRETQYF
TRBJ2-1 | . | 15 | once | TRBV2 | TGTGCCAGCAGTGAAGCAACGGGAGTTGCCAATGAGCAGTTCTTC | CASSEATGVANEQFF
TRBJ2-1 | TRBD2 | 14 | . | TRBV19 | TGTGCCAGTACGGGGGGATTAACCTACAATGAGCAGTTCTTC | CASTGGLTYNEQFF
TRBJ2-7 | TRBD2 | 14 | . | TRBV6-5 | TGTGCCATCAGAGGACTAGCGGGAGGCCGCGAGCAGTACTTC | CAIRGLAGGREQYF
TRBJ2-3 | TRBD2 | 15 | . | TRBV9 | TGTGCCAGCAGCGTAGAAACTAGCGGGAAGGATACGCAGTATTTT | CASSVETSGKDTQYF
TRBJ2-5 | TRBD2 | 17 | . | TRBV9 | TGTGCCAGCAGCCCGGGACTAGCTTATCGCCAACAAGAGACCCAGTACTTC | CASSPGLAYRQQETQYF
TRBJ1-2 | . | 14 | . | TRBV21-1 | TGTGCCCTCCAGCCAACGGGACAAAACTATGGCTACACCTTC | CALQPTGQNYGYTF
TRBJ1-1 | TRBD1 | 15 | . | TRBV29-1 | TGCAGCGTTGAAGGCCAGGGGGCTGGGAACACTGAAGCTTTCTTT | CSVEGQGAGNTEAFF
TRBJ2-7 | . | 14 | once | TRBV25-1 | TGTGCCAGCGGTGAACAGGGGAGGGAATACGAGCAGTACTTC | CASGEQGREYEQYF
TRBJ2-7 | TRBD2 | 13 | . | TRBV12-3/TRBV12-4 | TGTGCCAGCAGTCTTAGCGGGGGACTCGAGCAGTACTTC | CASSLSGGLEQYF
TRBJ1-1 | . | 14 | . | TRBV6-6 | TGTGCCAGCAGTTACTCGAAGAGTTCCACTGAAGCTTTCTTT | CASSYSKSSTEAFF
TRBJ2-1 | . | 16 | . | TRBV3-1/TRBV3-2 | TGTGCCAGCAGCCCCCCTTGGGGACGGGGGAAGAATGAGCAGTTCTTC | CASSPPWGRGKNEQFF
TRBJ2-7 | TRBD2 | 15 | . | TRBV5-1 | TGCGCCAGCAGCTTTTTAGCGGGGGGATCCTACGAGCAGTACTTC | CASSFLAGGSYEQYF
TRBJ2-1 | . | 18 | once | TRBV27 | TGTGCCAGCAGTTCAACTGGTAGGGGAGGCTCAGTGTTCGGTGAGCAGTTCTTC | CASSSTGRGGSVFGEQFF
TRBJ1-1 | . | 12 | once | TRBV7-3 | TGTGCCAGCAGCCCTCCCCCAGGGGCAGCTTTCTTT | CASSPPPGAAFF
TRBJ1-4 | . | 15 | . | TRBV19 | TGTGCCAGTAGTACACCCGGACGGGGTAATGAAAAACTGTTTTTT | CASSTPGRGNEKLFF
TRBJ1-2 | . | 12 | few | TRBV7-9 | TGTGCCAGCAGCTTAGAATCGGGTGGCTACACCTTC | CASSLESGGYTF
TRBJ1-2 | . | 13 | . | TRBV6-5 | TGTGCCAGCAGTTACTCCCAGGGCTATGGCTACACCTTC | CASSYSQGYGYTF
TRBJ2-1 | TRBD2 | 16 | . | TRBV3-1/TRBV3-2 | TGTGCCAGCAGCCAAGTAGGCGGGGGGAGGTACAATGAGCAGTTCTTC | CASSQVGGGRYNEQFF
TRBJ2-2 | TRBD1 | 16 | . | TRBV6-5 | TGTGCCAGCAGTTACTCCTGGACAGGGAACACCGGGGAGCTGTTTTTT | CASSYSWTGNTGELFF
TRBJ2-3 | TRBD1 | 16 | . | TRBV27 | TGTGCCAGCAGTACCCGTCGACAGGGGACAGAAGATACGCAGTATTTT | CASSTRRQGTEDTQYF
TRBJ1-1 | TRBD1 | 13 | . | TRBV2 | TGTGCCAGCATTCGGGACAGCAACACTGAAGCTTTCTTT | CASIRDSNTEAFF
TRBJ2-7 | TRBD1 | 17 | . | TRBV6-6 | TGTGCCAGCAGTCAACCCTCTTTACAGGGGGCCGGCTACGAGCAGTACTTC | CASSQPSLQGAGYEQYF
TRBJ2-1 | . | 15 | few | TRBV6-4 | TGTGCCAGCAGTGCCAATGGTGGGGGGAACAATGAGCAGTTCTTC | CASSANGGGNNEQFF
TRBJ2-1 | TRBD2 | 16 | . | TRBV11-3 | TGTGCCAGCAGCGCTGGGACTAGCGGCCACTACAATGAGCAGTTCTTC | CASSAGTSGHYNEQFF
TRBJ1-1 | TRBD1 | 13 | once | TRBV25-1 | TGTGCCAGCAGTGTCAGGGGGCTGGGTGAAGCTTTCTTT | CASSVRGLGEAFF
TRBJ2-2 | . | 14 | . | TRBV19 | TGTGCCAGTACCCGGGGTACGAACACCGGGGAGCTGTTTTTT | CASTRGTNTGELFF
TRBJ1-6 | . | 15 | . | TRBV5-6 | TGTGCCAGCAGCTTGGCCGGGGGGGAATTCGAACCCCTCCACTTT | CASSLAGGEFEPLHF
TRBJ2-1 | . | 15 | . | TRBV21-1 | TGTGCCAGCAGAGAAGGGACTAGCGGACACAATGAGCAGTTCTTC | CASREGTSGHNEQFF
TRBJ2-1 | TRBD2 | 15 | . | TRBV24-1 | TGTGCCACCAGTGATGGGTGGCGGGGGTACAATGAGCAGTTCTTC | CATSDGWRGYNEQFF
TRBJ2-2 | TRBD1 | 15 | . | TRBV5-1 | TGCGCCAGCAGCTCCGGACAGGGGGGGCCCGGGGAGCTGTTTTTT | CASSSGQGGPGELFF
TRBJ2-3 | TRBD2 | 21 | . | TRBV4-1 | TGCGCCAGCAGCCAAGATTCTTGGACTAGCGGGGAGAAGCAGTTCAGGAATACGCAGTATTTT | CASSQDSWTSGEKQFRNTQYF
TRBJ2-2 | . | 15 | . | TRBV7-3 | TGTGCCAGCAGCTCCCGATTTACGGGCACCGGGGAGCTGTTTTTT | CASSSRFTGTGELFF
TRBJ1-2 | . | 14 | . | TRBV29-1 | TGCAGCGTTGAAGATCTAGGCGGATTCTATGGCTACACCTTC | CSVEDLGGFYGYTF
TRBJ2-7 | . | 15 | once | TRBV5-1 | TGCGCCAGCAGCCCGGCTGGGGCCCCCTCCTACGAGCAGTACTTC | CASSPAGAPSYEQYF
TRBJ1-6 | TRBD1 | 14 | . | TRBV5-1 | TGCGCCAGCAGCGTAAGGGACAGAAATTCACCCCTCCACTTT | CASSVRDRNSPLHF
TRBJ2-7 | TRBD1 | 13 | . | TRBV2 | TGTGCCAGCCGCAAACAGGGGGCATACGAGCAGTACTTC | CASRKQGAYEQYF
TRBJ1-6 | TRBD1 | 16 | . | TRBV18 | TGTGCCAGCTCACGGGGGGACAGGGTCTATAATTCACCCCTCCACTTT | CASSRGDRVYNSPLHF
TRBJ1-3 | TRBD1 | 14 | . | TRBV6-5 | TGTGCCAGCAGTTCAGACAGGGCTGGAAACACCATATATTTT | CASSSDRAGNTIYF